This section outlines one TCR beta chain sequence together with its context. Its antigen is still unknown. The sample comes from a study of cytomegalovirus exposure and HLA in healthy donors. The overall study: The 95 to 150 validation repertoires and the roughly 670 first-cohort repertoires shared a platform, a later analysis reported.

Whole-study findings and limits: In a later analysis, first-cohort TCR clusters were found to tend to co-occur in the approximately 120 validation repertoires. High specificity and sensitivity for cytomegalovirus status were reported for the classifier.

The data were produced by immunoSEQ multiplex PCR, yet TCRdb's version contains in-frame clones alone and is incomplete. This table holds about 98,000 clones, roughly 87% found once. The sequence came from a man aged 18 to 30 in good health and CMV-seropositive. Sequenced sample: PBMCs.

CDR3 residues: CASSQLAGGPGELFF. Here the CDR3 DNA reads TGTGCCAGCAGCCAACTAGCGGGGGGGCCCGGGGAGCTGTTTTTT. This chain connects TRBV7-7 to TRBJ2-2, with 13 bases lining up with TRBD2. The CDR3 contains 15 residues. The V and J ends lost 5 bases and 6 bases, in that order; junction bases with no gene match: 3. Germline values: CDR1 SSHAT, CDR2 FNYEAQ (reference sequence).